This T cell receptor beta chain was documented in a study of blood T cell dynamics during melanoma immunotherapy. Study-wide findings and caveats: Unlike progressors, later disease-control patients had W3 repertoires gaining clonality or diversity.

Produced via immunoSEQ multiplex PCR; TCRdb's table is partial and in-frame only. The profile shows over 8,000 clones, 80% to 90% of them singletons. V was clipped by 2 bases and J by 4 bases, with 15 bases between them. This CDR3 comprises 15 residues. Looked up from germline, CDR1 is MNHEY and CDR2 is SMNVEV (reference sequence). Concerning this clone itself: Its antigen is undetermined.

The time point is: pre-treatment baseline. Samples come from before therapy and from week 3 after the first blockade cycle. Patients had no prior systemic cancer treatment, immunosuppressants or other active cancers. This TCR was recovered from a human donor with melanoma. This rearrangement joins TRBV27 to TRBJ2-7, with a weak D call TRBD1 (5 bases). The source was blood, collected from a patient treated with checkpoint blockade. The chain's CDR3 is CASSLMGQTYYEQYF. CDR3 bases: TGTGCCAGCAGTTTAATGGGGCAGACTTATTACGAGCAGTACTTC.